This entry lists 8 T cell receptor beta chains sequenced from one sample in a study of shared T cell receptors in the human thymus. Assay used: immunoSEQ multiplex PCR; TCRdb lists only in-frame clones, some missing. The sample lists about 660,000 clones, 87% occurring once. The sample also formed part of further work on human thymus T cells.

The sequenced sample was thymocytes. All receptors come from a boy in the first two years of life with a congenital heart defect.

This clone was detected only once. This chain connects TRBV6-5 to TRBJ1-5; TRBD1 might be the D (5 bases). Trimming removed 5 bases from V and 4 bases from J, with 12 bases in between. The germline CDR1 and CDR2 sequences are MNHEY and SVGAGI. CDR3 size: 14 residues. CDR3 coding DNA: TGTGCCAGCAGTAAAGGACAAAGGAATCAGCCCCAGCATTTT. Translation gives CASSKGQRNQPQHF.

This chain links TRBV5-5 with TRBJ1-5, with unresolved D. This CDR3 has 14 amino acids. V lost 1 base and J lost 3, with 8 bases in between. From germline, CDR1 is SGHKS and CDR2 YYEKEE (reference sequence). The CDR3 coding sequence is TGTGCCAGCAGCTTGTGGCCGATCAATCAGCCCCAGCATTTT. Amino acid sequence: CASSLWPINQPQHF.

The chain recombines TRBV5-1 with TRBJ2-7, with TRBD2 matching 9 bases. Germline V CDR1 and CDR2: SGHRS, YFSETQ. The CDR3 runs to 16 residues. Trimming cost V 2 bases and J 4 bases; bases outside gene matches: 10. This chain's CDR3 is CASSLEFPGLAYEQYF. The DNA for the CDR3 is TGCGCCAGCAGCTTAGAATTCCCAGGACTAGCGTACGAGCAGTACTTC.

V gene TRBV21-1 combines with J gene TRBJ2-7; the table names TRBD1, a call not compared with the DNA. TRBV21-1 is flagged as a pseudogene. The CDR3 has 14 amino acids. For the CDR3, the DNA is TGTGCCAGCAGCAGAAGACAGGGGATGGGCGAGCAGTACTTC. Its protein product is CASSRRQGMGEQYF.

The CDR3 DNA reads TGTGCCAGCAGTTTGAGTGGACAGAACAATCAGCCCCAGCATTTT. It encodes CASSLSGQNNQPQHF. The J gene is TRBJ1-5, the V gene TRBV27; TRBD1 might be the D (6 bases). The germline V gene encodes CDR1 MNHEY and CDR2 SMNVEV (reference sequence). V lost 3 bases to trimming and J lost 3 bases, with 12 bases between them. The CDR3 contains 15 residues.

This chain uses TRBV4-2 with TRBJ1-2; D not resolved. V lost 4 bases and J 3 bases, leaving 24 bases between the germline ends. CDR1 LGHNA and CDR2 YNFKEQ come from the germline V gene. The CDR3 is 18 amino acids. CDR3 protein: CASSPCKRESLEDYGYTF. DNA of the CDR3: TGTGCCAGCAGCCCTTGTAAAAGGGAGTCACTTGAGGACTATGGCTACACCTTC.

This clone was picked up a small number of times. The V gene is TRBV6-1, the J gene TRBJ2-6; 7 nucleotides line up with TRBD1. The junction had 10 bases not matched to a gene; V was cut back by 2 bases and J by 0 bases. The CDR3 totals 19 residues. CDR1 is MNHNS and CDR2 is SASEGT in the germline V gene. CDR3 region: CASSETCRDSGSGANVLTF. The CDR3 coding sequence is TGTGCCAGCAGTGAAACCTGCCGGGACAGTGGCTCTGGGGCCAACGTCCTGACTTTC.

This clone was recorded once. This rearrangement joins TRBV4-3 to TRBJ2-7, with 9 bases lining up with TRBD2. J was trimmed by 4 bases and V by 0 bases; bases with no gene match: 10. The CDR3 has 17 amino acids. In germline, CDR1 is LGHNA, CDR2 YSLEER. The CDR3 is CASSQDKTSLAGYEQYF. The CDR3 coding sequence is TGCGCCAGCAGCCAAGATAAAACCTCCCTAGCGGGATACGAGCAGTACTTC.